This TCR beta chain comes out of a study of shared clonotypes between healthy human individuals. Study findings and constraints: Clonotypes not shared had lower generation probabilities than those common to all four donors. For naive CD4 cells, approximately 5% of clonotypes were shared across a few donors.

TCRdb keeps only in-frame clones here, not all; method: immunoSEQ multiplex PCR. The repertoire includes under 1,900,000 clones, just under 99% of them detected once, and 0.36% sits in the top ten. Worth noting for this clone: Its specificity is not known.

Recent acute infections and vaccinations were absent in the healthy HIV-negative adult donors. Germline loops: CDR1 WNHNN, CDR2 SYGVQD (reference sequence). The ends were cut back, 4 bases at V and 6 bases at J, with 15 bases in the middle. This CDR3 comprises 14 residues. The chain couples TRBV10-1 to TRBJ1-1; D may be TRBD1 (6 bases). This TCR came from a man aged 30 to 45 in good health. The sample taken for sequencing was naive CD4+ T cells sorted from blood. Subset denoted: CD45RA+ positively selected. The CDR3 here is CASSGVGGAAEAFF. Written as DNA, the CDR3 is TGCGCCAGCAGTGGAGTTGGGGGCGCAGCTGAAGCTTTCTTT.